Below are 10 T cell receptor delta chains sequenced from a single sample in a study of gamma-delta chains in newborns, infants, children. TCRdb called clones anew from the reads with CATT. The table has 7,200 or so delta-chain clones, 2.1% seen once; the top ten hold 11%. Sequencing used blood. The receptors stem from a child who was a newborn, infant or young child, either healthy, febrile or measles-vaccinated (not recorded which).

For this clone: The translation of this DNA and the TCRdb protein of a much larger clone differ at residue 7, probably owing to a read error; the protein shown here is translated from the DNA. DNA for the CDR3: TGTGCCTGTGACACCGTACCGGGCTCCTGGGACACCCGACAGATGTTTTTC. Amino acids: CACDTVPGSWDTRQMFF. The chain combines TRDV2 with TRDJ3; D unresolved. Germline V CDR1 and CDR2: GEAIGNYY, EKD. Trimming shortened V by 0 bases and J by 0 bases, and 8 bases separated the two germline ends. The CDR3 contains 17 residues.

Regarding this clone: The protein TCRdb lists belongs to a much larger clone and differs from this DNA's translation at residue 12, which points to a read error; the protein shown is made from the DNA. The same CDR3 arises from other DNA sequences in this sample as well. This chain links TRDV2 with TRDJ3, with 13 bases aligning to TRDD3. Germline V lookup: CDR1 GEAIGNYY, CDR2 EKD. This CDR3 has 19 amino acids. V was pared by 0 bases and J by 5 bases, with 6 bases of the junction left unmatched. The chain's CDR3 is CACDTVLGDTSRDTRQMFF. The CDR3 DNA reads as TGTGCCTGTGACACCGTACTGGGGGATACGTCCAGGGACACCCGACAGATGTTTTTC.

Note on this clone: This likely reflects a read error, since a far larger clone is one base away. Other DNA sequences from this sample encode an identical CDR3 as well. The rearrangement uses TRDV2 and TRDJ1; 8 nucleotides match TRDD3. V gave up 1 base and J gave up 3 bases; unmatched junction bases: 9. The germline CDR1 and CDR2 sequences are GEAIGNYY and EKD. The length of the CDR3 is 16 residues. CDR3 in amino acids: CACDTLGDEGADKLIF. DNA for the CDR3: TGTGCCTGTGACACGCTGGGGGACGAGGGGGCCGATAAACTCATCTTT.

In this sample, this clone turned up a few times. The protein TCRdb gives is from a much larger clone and does not agree with this DNA's translation at residue 16, likely a read error; the protein shown here comes from the DNA. V is TRDV2 and J is TRDJ3; 8 bases align to TRDD3. Germline V CDR1 and CDR2: GEAIGNYY, EKD. The CDR3 totals 18 residues. The CDR3 sequence: CACDTGGYSSWDTRQTFF. The CDR3 nucleotides read TGTGCCTGTGACACCGGGGGATATAGCTCCTGGGACACCCGACAGACGTTTTTC.

As for this clone: TCRdb records a much larger clone's protein for this DNA, with a difference at residue 5 that likely arises from a read error; the protein given is the translation of the DNA. J is TRDJ3 and V is TRDV2; 10 positions agree with TRDD3. The CDR3 is made up of 16 amino acids. The V and J ends lost 3 bases and 4 bases, in that order; junction bases with no gene match: 2. Germline CDR1 and CDR2: GEAIGNYY and EKD. In nucleotides, the CDR3 is TGTGCCTGTGACGCACTGGGGGATTGGGACACCCGACAGATGTTTTTC. Protein product: CACDALGDWDTRQMFF.

This clone was detected only a few times. For this DNA, TCRdb reports the protein of a much larger clone, which diverges at residue 10, most likely from a read error; the protein presented here is translated directly from the DNA. The chain joins TRAV29/DV5 to TRDJ2; weak D call: TRDD3 (6 bases). The CDR3 covers 18 residues. V lost 0 bases and J 0 bases, leaving 18 bases between the germline ends. Germline V CDR1 and CDR2: NSMFDY, ISSIKDK. The CDR3 nucleotides read TGTGCAGCAAGCGTAGTACGCGGGGGACACGCTTTGACAGCACAACTCTTCTTT. Its translation is CAASVVRGGHALTAQLFF. The whole variable domain, filled in from reference TRAV29/DV5 and TRDJ2, reads DQQVKQNSPSLSVQEGRISILNCDYTNSMFDYFLWYKKYPAEGPTFLISISSIKDKNEDGRFTVFLNKSAKHLSLHIVPSQPGDSAVYFCAASVVRGGHALTAQLFFGKGTQLIVEP.

As for this clone: TCRdb records a much larger clone's protein for this DNA, with a difference at residue 13 that likely arises from a read error; the protein given is the translation of the DNA. The chain uses TRDV2 and TRDJ3, with 10 bases lining up with TRDD3. The junction had 16 bases not matched to a gene; V was cut back by 3 bases and J by 9 bases. The germline gives CDR1 GEAIGNYY, CDR2 EKD. This CDR3 contains 19 residues. CDR3 sequence reads: CACDPIVLGDPGSTRQMFF. Here the CDR3 DNA reads TGTGCCTGTGACCCGATTGTACTGGGGGATCCTGGTTCCACCCGACAGATGTTTTTC.

On this clone itself: A much larger clone sits a single nucleotide away, making a read error possible. The same CDR3 also results from other DNA sequences found in this sample. The chain links TRAV29/DV5 to TRDJ1, with D tentatively TRDD3 (5 bases). V shed 0 bases and J shed 11 bases, with 26 bases lying between them. The V gene's germline CDR1 is NSMFDY and CDR2 ISSIKDK. This CDR3 comprises 16 residues. The CDR3: CAASAGPSTPPGRLIF. In DNA, the CDR3 is TGTGCAGCAAGCGCGGGTCCCTCTACTCCTCCGGGGAGGCTCATCTTT.

This clone showed up just a few times. Given a far larger clone just one base away, this is likely a sequencing read error. The sample carries other DNA sequences with the same CDR3. The chain joins TRDV2 to TRDJ3, with D maybe TRDD3 (5 bases). The germline V gene has CDR1 GEAIGNYY and CDR2 EKD. The CDR3 is made up of 17 amino acids. The CDR3 is CACDTEGDSWDTRQMFF. CDR3 sequence (DNA): TGTGCCTGTGACACCGAGGGTGACTCCTGGGACACCCGGCAGATGTTTTTC.

This clone was detected a few times. A read error likely explains why the TCRdb protein, taken from a much larger clone, differs from this DNA's translation at residue 16; the protein shown is translated from the DNA. This chain connects TRDV2 to TRDJ3; 8 bases agree with TRDD3. This CDR3 has 18 amino acids. In germline, CDR1 is GEAIGNYY, CDR2 EKD. The CDR3 DNA reads as TGTGCCTGTGACACCGTACTGGGGGGCTCCTGGGACACCCGACAGGTGTTTTTC. This gives the protein CACDTVLGGSWDTRQVFF.